The 18 T cell receptor beta chains in this list originate from one sample, sequenced in a study of blood T cell repertoires in COVID-19 (dated by TCRdb to 2018 to 2021). The library was made by the immunoSEQ multiplex PCR assay. Entries here come from immuneACCESS through TCRdb and include only in-frame sequences with V and J called. Some clones fail to appear in such tables; in the studies checked, an unresolved V gene covers under half of the shortfall, and the cause of the remainder is unknown. The sample records around 300,000 clones, about 90% of which are singletons. Jointly, the top ten make up just under 9.5% of the sample. The sequencing sample was made of PBMCs or T cells enriched from blood (not recorded which). The receptors come from a woman in her 30s who had recovered from COVID-19.

The rearrangement joins TRBV7-6 to TRBJ1-2; the D gene is possibly TRBD1 (6 bases). The V and J ends lost 0 bases and 8 bases respectively, with 16 bases between them. The CDR3 sequence is 15 residues long. Germline loops: CDR1 SGHVS, CDR2 FNYEAQ. The CDR3 coding sequence is TGTGCCAGCAGCTTAGCAATGGACAGTTACCGCGGCTACACCTTC. Its protein is CASSLAMDSYRGYTF.

This clone was counted a single time. The CDR3 sequence is CASSHASNFYNEQFF. In DNA, the CDR3 is TGTGCCAGCAGTCACGCTTCGAACTTCTACAATGAGCAGTTCTTC. The chain recombines TRBV6-5 with TRBJ2-1; D is ambiguous. V was cut by 5 bases and J by 3 bases, with 14 bases left in between. Germline CDR1 reads MNHEY; CDR2 reads SVGAGI. The CDR3 spans 15 residues.

The CDR3 here is CASSSSGSGWDTQYF. In DNA form, the CDR3 reads TGTGCCAGCAGTAGTAGCGGGAGTGGTTGGGATACGCAGTATTTT. The V gene is TRBV6-5, the J gene TRBJ2-3, with 9 bases identical to TRBD2. The CDR3 totals 15 residues. The junction had 9 bases not matched to a gene; V was cut back by 5 bases and J by 6 bases. The germline CDR1 and CDR2 sequences are MNHEY and SVGAGI.

This sequence joins TRBV7-9 and TRBJ1-2; D might be TRBD1 (5 bases). The V gene's germline CDR1 is SEHNR and CDR2 FQNEAQ (reference sequence). There are 14 residues in the CDR3. V was clipped by 2 bases and J by 4 bases, with 11 bases between them. The CDR3 is CASSLRDSLYGYTF. The CDR3 DNA reads TGTGCCAGCAGCTTACGCGACAGCCTCTATGGCTACACCTTC.

The V and J genes are TRBV6-5 and TRBJ2-2, with 9 bases that match TRBD2. The germline V gene encodes CDR1 MNHEY and CDR2 SVGAGI. V lost 7 bases to trimming and J lost 8 bases; unmatched junction nucleotides: 8. This CDR3 region has 14 residues. The CDR3 here is CASTSASGAGELFF. DNA for the CDR3: TGTGCCAGCACTAGCGCTAGCGGGGCGGGGGAGCTGTTTTTT.

The chain uses TRBV16 and TRBJ1-6; unclear D gene. Germline values: CDR1 KGHSY, CDR2 FQNENV. The CDR3 totals 15 residues. V dropped 0 bases and J dropped 6 bases, with 9 bases sitting between them. The DNA of the CDR3 is TGTGCCAGCAGCCAATCAAAGGGAGGTAATTCACCCCTCCACTTT. This codes for CASSQSKGGNSPLHF.

The chain joins TRBV29-1 to TRBJ2-3; TRBD2 matches 16 bases. Germline CDR1 SQVTM, CDR2 ANQGSEA. The ends lost 6 bases at V and 6 bases at J; junction bases unmatched: 9. CDR3 length equals 16 residues. CDR3: CSVRPGLAGGQDTQYF. For the CDR3, the DNA is TGCAGCGTAAGGCCGGGACTAGCGGGAGGGCAGGATACGCAGTATTTT.

This rearrangement joins TRBV4-1 to TRBJ2-7, with D perhaps TRBD1 (7 bases). Trimming cost V 5 bases and J 2 bases, with 19 bases left between them. The CDR3 length is 16 residues. CDR1 is MGHRA, CDR2 YSYEKL, per germline. The CDR3 nucleotides read TGCGCCAGCAGCACCCCTTACGCAGGGGGGACCTACGAGCAGTACTTC. Translation: CASSTPYAGGTYEQYF.

The rearrangement links TRBV10-1 to TRBJ2-3; tentative D call: TRBD2 (6 bases). Germline lookup yields CDR1 WNHNN and CDR2 SYGVQD (reference sequence). The CDR3 is 17 residues long. V lost 8 bases and J 0 bases, leaving 21 bases between the germline ends. The CDR3 region has the DNA TGCGCCAGCCTCAGATGTCGGGGCGGGAAAAGCACAGATACGCAGTATTTT. Translating gives CASLRCRGGKSTDTQYF.

This clone came up once. The chain recombines TRBV6-5 with TRBJ2-4; TRBD2 matches at 12 bases. The germline V gene has CDR1 MNHEY and CDR2 SVGAGI. The CDR3 has 15 amino acids. V shed 0 bases and J 10 bases; nucleotides not matched to a gene: 4. The DNA for the CDR3 is TGTGCCAGCAGTTACTCTTCTAGCGGGAGGGCAATTCAGTACTTC. Residues: CASSYSSSGRAIQYF.

This clone was detected only once. The CDR3 region is CASTGTSGKYTGELFF. The CDR3 DNA reads as TGCGCCAGCACCGGGACTAGCGGGAAGTACACCGGGGAGCTGTTTTTT. The chain is built from TRBV10-1 and TRBJ2-2; 13 bases map to TRBD2. V was clipped by 7 bases and J by 3 bases; unmatched bases: 5. Germline V gene lookup returns CDR1 WNHNN and CDR2 SYGVQD (reference sequence). The CDR3 runs 16 residues.

The chain is built from TRBV11-1 and TRBJ2-3; TRBD2 is a possible D gene (6 bases). The length of the CDR3 is 13 residues. The germline V gene has CDR1 SGHAT and CDR2 FQDESV (reference sequence). The V gene lost 1 base and the J gene lost 6 bases, with 8 bases spanning the gap. The CDR3 protein is CASSLGGVDTQYF. In DNA form, the CDR3 reads TGTGCCAGCAGCTTAGGGGGGGTGGATACGCAGTATTTT.

This rearrangement joins TRBV5-6 to TRBJ2-7; D perhaps matches TRBD2 (5 bases). Trimming took 4 bases from V and 4 from J, leaving 21 bases between them. The germline CDR1 and CDR2 sequences are SGHDT and YYEEEE. CDR3 length: 16 residues. This CDR3 is CASSGKDSLSLYEQYF. For the CDR3, the DNA is TGTGCCAGCAGCGGGAAGGACTCTCTAAGCCTATACGAGCAGTACTTC.

The chain carries TRBV28 and TRBJ1-1, with 11 bases lining up with TRBD1. CDR1 MDHEN and CDR2 SYDVKM come from the germline V gene. V lost 7 bases and J lost 5; bases outside the gene matches: 9. This CDR3 has 15 amino acids. The CDR3 DNA reads as TGTGCCAGCACTAAAGGACAGGGGGCGCGGACTGAAGCTTTCTTT. Protein product: CASTKGQGARTEAFF.

The chain employs TRBV27 and TRBJ2-1; D gene ambiguous. Per the germline V gene, CDR1 is MNHEY and CDR2 is SMNVEV (reference sequence). V lost 7 bases to trimming and J lost 2 bases, with 15 bases between them. The CDR3 has 15 residues. For the CDR3, the DNA is TGTGCCAGCACCAAACACCCGGGTGCCTACAATGAGCAGTTCTTC. It encodes CASTKHPGAYNEQFF.

The J gene is TRBJ2-1, the V gene TRBV19; D is possibly TRBD1 (6 bases). The germline V gene has CDR1 LNHDA and CDR2 SQIVND (reference sequence). V lost 3 bases, J lost 4 bases, and 13 bases lay in between. The CDR3 covers 15 residues. The CDR3 reads CASSMFGRGYNEQFF. The CDR3 bases are TGTGCCAGTAGTATGTTCGGCAGGGGATACAATGAGCAGTTCTTC.

Worth noting for this clone: Other DNA sequences in this specimen translate into the identical CDR3. CDR3 loop: CASSLRQGNQPQHF. The CDR3 DNA is TGTGCCAGCAGTTTACGGCAGGGAAATCAGCCCCAGCATTTT. The chain has TRBV27 and TRBJ1-5, with a tentative D call TRBD1 (5 bases). Germline V gives CDR1 MNHEY, CDR2 SMNVEV (reference sequence). The CDR3 runs to 14 residues. The V and J ends lost 2 bases and 4 bases respectively, with 9 bases between them.

The chain carries TRBV28 and TRBJ2-2; 12 nucleotides line up with TRBD2. The CDR3 spans 21 residues. J was trimmed by 1 base and V by 3 bases; bases with no gene match: 15. Germline V gives CDR1 MDHEN, CDR2 SYDVKM. The CDR3 DNA reads as TGTGCCAGCAGTTTTTATGTATATCGACTAGCGGGAGTAAGGAACACCGGGGAGCTGTTTTTT. This gives the protein CASSFYVYRLAGVRNTGELFF.